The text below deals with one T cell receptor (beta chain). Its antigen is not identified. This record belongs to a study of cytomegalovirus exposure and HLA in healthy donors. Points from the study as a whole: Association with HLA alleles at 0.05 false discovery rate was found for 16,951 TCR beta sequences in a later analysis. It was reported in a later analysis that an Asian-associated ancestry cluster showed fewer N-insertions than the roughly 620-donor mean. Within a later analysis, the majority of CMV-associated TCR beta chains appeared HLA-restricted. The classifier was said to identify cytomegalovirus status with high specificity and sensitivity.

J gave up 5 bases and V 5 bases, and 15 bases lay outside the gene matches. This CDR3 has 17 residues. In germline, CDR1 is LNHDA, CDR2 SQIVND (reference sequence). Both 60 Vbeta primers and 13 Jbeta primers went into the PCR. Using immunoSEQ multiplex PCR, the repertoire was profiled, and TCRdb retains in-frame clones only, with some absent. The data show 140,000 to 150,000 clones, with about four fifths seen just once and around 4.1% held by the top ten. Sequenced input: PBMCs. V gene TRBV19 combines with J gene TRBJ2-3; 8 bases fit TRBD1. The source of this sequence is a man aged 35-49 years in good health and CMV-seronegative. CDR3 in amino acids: CASSLIPTGVYGDTQYF. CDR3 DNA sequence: TGTGCCAGTAGTCTTATCCCGACAGGGGTTTACGGAGATACGCAGTATTTT.